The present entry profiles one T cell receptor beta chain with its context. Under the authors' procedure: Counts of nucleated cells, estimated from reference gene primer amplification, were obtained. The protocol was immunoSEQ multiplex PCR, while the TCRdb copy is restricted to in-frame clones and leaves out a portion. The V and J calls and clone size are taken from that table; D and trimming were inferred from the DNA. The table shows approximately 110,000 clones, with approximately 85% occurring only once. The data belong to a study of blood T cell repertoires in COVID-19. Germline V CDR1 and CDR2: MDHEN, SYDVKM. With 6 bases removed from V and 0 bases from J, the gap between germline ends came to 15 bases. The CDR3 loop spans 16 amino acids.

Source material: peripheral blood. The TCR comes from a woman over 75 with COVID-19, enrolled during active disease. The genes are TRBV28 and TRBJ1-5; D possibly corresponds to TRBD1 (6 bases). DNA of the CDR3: TGTGCCAGCAGCCCCACCGGACAGATTAGCAATCAGCCCCAGCATTTT. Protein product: CASSPTGQISNQPQHF.